This record looks at one TCR beta chain sequence and its context. Generated by immunoSEQ multiplex PCR, the TCRdb table keeps only in-frame clones and is missing some. The table includes approximately 150,000 clones, 87% detected once. The sample comes from a study of blood T cell repertoires in COVID-19. The junction had 2 bases not matched to a gene; V was cut back by 3 bases and J by 0 bases. The CDR3 has 14 amino acids. Germline CDR1 is SGHRS and CDR2 is YFSETQ. The receptor was isolated from a woman in her sixties or seventies who had recovered from COVID-19. The V gene is TRBV5-1, the J gene TRBJ1-1, with 7 bases identical to TRBD1. The sequencing input was peripheral blood. DNA for the CDR3: TGCGCCAGCAGCTCTACAGGGGTGAACACTGAAGCTTTCTTT. This encodes CASSSTGVNTEAFF.